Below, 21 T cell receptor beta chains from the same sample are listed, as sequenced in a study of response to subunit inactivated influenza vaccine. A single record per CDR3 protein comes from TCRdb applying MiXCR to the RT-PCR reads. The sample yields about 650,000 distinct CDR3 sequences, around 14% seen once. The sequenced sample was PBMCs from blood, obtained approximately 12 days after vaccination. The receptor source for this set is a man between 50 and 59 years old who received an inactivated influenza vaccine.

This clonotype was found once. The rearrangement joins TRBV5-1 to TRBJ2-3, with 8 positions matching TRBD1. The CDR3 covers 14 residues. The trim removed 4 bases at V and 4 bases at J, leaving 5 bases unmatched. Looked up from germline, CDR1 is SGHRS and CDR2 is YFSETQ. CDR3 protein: CASSHGTGSDTQYF. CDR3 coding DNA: TGCGCCAGCAGCCACGGGACAGGTTCAGATACGCAGTATTTT.

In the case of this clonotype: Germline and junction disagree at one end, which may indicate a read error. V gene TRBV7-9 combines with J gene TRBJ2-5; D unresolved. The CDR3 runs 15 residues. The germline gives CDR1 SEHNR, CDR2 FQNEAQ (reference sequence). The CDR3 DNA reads TGTGCCATCAGCTTAAGAGGTGGGGAACAAGAGACCCAGTACTTC. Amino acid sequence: CAISLRGGEQETQYF.

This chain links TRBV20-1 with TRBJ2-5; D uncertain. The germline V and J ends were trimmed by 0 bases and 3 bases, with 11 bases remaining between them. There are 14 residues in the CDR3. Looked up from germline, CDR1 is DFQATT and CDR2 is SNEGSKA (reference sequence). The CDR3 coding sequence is TGCAGTGCTAGAGATCGGGCAGTTGAAGAGACCCAGTACTTC. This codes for CSARDRAVEETQYF.

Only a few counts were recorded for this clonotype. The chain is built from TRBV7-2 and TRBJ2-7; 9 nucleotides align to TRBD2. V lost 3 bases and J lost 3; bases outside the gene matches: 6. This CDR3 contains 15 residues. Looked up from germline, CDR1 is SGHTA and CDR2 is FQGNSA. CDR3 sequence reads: CASSFRLAGFYEQYF. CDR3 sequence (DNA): TGTGCCAGCAGCTTTCGGCTAGCGGGGTTCTACGAGCAGTACTTC.

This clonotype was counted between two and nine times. The chain's CDR3 is CASSPGQQQETQYF. DNA of the CDR3: TGTGCCAGCAGCCCCGGACAGCAACAAGAGACCCAGTACTTC. This chain joins TRBV7-9 and TRBJ2-5; D perhaps matches TRBD1 (6 bases). The CDR3 runs to 14 residues. Germline V gene sequence: CDR1 SEHNR, CDR2 FQNEAQ (reference sequence). Trimming cost V 5 bases and J 2 bases, with 12 bases left between them.

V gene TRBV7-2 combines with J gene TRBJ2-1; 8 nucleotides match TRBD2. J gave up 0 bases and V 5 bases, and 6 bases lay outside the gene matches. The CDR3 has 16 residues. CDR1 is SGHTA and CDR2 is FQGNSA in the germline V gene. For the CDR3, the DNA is TGTGCCAGCAGCGTACAGAGCGGGAGCTCCTACAATGAGCAGTTCTTC. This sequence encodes CASSVQSGSSYNEQFF. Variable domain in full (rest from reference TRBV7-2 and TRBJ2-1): GAGVSQSPSNKVTEKGKDVELRCDPISGHTALYWYRQSLGQGLEFLIYFQGNSAPDKSGLPSDRFSAERTGGSVSTLTIQRTQQEDSAVYLCASSVQSGSSYNEQFFGPGTRLTVL.

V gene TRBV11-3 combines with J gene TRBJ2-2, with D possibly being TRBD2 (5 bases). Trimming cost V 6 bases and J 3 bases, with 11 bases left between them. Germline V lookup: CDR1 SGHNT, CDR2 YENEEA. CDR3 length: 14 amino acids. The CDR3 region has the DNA TGTGCCAGCAGAACTAGTGGGCACACCGGGGAGCTGTTTTTT. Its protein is CASRTSGHTGELFF.

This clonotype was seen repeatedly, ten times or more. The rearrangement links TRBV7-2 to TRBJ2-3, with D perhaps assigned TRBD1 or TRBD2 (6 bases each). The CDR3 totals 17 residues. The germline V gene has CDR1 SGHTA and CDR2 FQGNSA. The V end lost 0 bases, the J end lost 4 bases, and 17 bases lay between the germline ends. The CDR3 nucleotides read TGTGCCAGCAGCTTAGCGCCTGTCGGGGGCGGGGCAGATACGCAGTATTTT. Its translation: CASSLAPVGGGADTQYF.

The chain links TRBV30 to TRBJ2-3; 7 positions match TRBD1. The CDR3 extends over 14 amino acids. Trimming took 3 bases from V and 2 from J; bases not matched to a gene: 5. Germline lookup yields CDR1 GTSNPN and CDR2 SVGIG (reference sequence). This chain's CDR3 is CAWSRGTDTDTQYF. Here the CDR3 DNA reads TGTGCCTGGAGCAGAGGGACAGACACAGATACGCAGTATTTT.

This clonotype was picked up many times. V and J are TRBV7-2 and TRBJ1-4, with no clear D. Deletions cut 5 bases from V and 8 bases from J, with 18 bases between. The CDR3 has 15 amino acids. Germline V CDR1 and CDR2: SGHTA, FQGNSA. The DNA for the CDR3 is TGTGCCAGCAGCCTCTCAGGCGCGGGAGGCGAAAAACTGTTTTTT. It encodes CASSLSGAGGEKLFF.

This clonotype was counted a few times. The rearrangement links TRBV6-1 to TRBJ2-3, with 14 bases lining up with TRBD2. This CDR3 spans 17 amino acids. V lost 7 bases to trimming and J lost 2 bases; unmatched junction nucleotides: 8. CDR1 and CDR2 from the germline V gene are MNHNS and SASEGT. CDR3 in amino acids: CASTKTSGRVFTDTQYF. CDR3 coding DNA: TGTGCCAGCACAAAGACTAGCGGGAGGGTCTTCACAGATACGCAGTATTTT.

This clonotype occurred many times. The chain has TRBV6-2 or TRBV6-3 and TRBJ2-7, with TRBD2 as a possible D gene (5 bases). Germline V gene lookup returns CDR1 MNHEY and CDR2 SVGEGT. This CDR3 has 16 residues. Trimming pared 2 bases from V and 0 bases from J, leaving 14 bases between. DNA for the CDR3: TGTGCCAGCAGTTACCCGTCCGGGATTATCTCCTACGAGCAGTACTTC. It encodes CASSYPSGIISYEQYF.

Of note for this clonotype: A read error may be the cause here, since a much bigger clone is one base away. CDR3 nucleotides: TGTGCCAGCAGCTGGACAGTTTACTCAGGCTACGAGCAGTACTTC. It codes for CASSWTVYSGYEQYF. The chain employs TRBV7-2 and TRBJ2-7, with D tentatively TRBD1 (6 bases). V lost 4 bases, J lost 3 bases, and 16 bases lay in between. Germline lookup yields CDR1 SGHTA and CDR2 FQGNSA. The CDR3 consists of 15 residues.

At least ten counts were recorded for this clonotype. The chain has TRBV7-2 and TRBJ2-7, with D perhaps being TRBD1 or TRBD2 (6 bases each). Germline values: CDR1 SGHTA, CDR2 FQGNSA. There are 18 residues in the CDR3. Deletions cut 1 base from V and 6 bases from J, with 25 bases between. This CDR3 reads CASSLVPQGLTKGGEQYF. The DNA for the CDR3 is TGTGCCAGCAGCTTAGTGCCTCAGGGCCTTACCAAGGGGGGCGAGCAGTACTTC. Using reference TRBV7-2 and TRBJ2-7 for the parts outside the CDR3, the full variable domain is GAGVSQSPSNKVTEKGKDVELRCDPISGHTALYWYRQSLGQGLEFLIYFQGNSAPDKSGLPSDRFSAERTGGSVSTLTIQRTQQEDSAVYLCASSLVPQGLTKGGEQYFGPGTRLTVT.

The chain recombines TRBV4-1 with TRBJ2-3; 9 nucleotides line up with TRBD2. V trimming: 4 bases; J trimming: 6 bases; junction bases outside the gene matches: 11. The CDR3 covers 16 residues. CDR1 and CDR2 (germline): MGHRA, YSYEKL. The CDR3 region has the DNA TGCGCCAGCAGCCCCCGGATAGCGGGGGTTCGGGATACGCAGTATTTT. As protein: CASSPRIAGVRDTQYF.

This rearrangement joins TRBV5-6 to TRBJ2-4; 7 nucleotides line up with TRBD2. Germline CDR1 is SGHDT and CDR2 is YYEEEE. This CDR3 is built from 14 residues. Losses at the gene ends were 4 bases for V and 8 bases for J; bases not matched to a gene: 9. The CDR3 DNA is TGTGCCAGCAGCCCCCCGGGGGGTTCGGACATTCAGTACTTC. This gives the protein CASSPPGGSDIQYF. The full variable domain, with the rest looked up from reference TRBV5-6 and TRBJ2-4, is DAGVTQSPTHLIKTRGQQVTLRCSPKSGHDTVSWYQQALGQGPQFIFQYYEEEERQRGNFPDRFSGHQFPNYSSELNVNALLLGDSALYLCASSPPGGSDIQYFGAGTRLSVL.

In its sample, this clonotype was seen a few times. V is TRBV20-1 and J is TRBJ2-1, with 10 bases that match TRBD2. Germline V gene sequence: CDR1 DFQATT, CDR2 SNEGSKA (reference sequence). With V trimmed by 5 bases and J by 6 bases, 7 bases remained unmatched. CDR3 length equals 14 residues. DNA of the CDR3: TGCAGTGCTTATGGACTAGCGGCCATCAATGAGCAGTTCTTC. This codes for CSAYGLAAINEQFF.

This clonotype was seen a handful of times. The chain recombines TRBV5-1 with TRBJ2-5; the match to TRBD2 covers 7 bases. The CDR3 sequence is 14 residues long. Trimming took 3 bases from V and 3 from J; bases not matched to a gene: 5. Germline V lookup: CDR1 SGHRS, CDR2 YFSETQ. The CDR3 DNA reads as TGCGCCAGCAGCTGGACTAGAGCTGAAGAGACCCAGTACTTC. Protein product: CASSWTRAEETQYF.

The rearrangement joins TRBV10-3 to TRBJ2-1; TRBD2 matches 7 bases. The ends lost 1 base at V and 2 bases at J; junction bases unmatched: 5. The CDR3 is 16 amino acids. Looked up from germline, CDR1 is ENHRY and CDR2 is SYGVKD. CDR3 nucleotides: TGTGCCATCAGTGAGTATCTGCGGGAGCCCTACAATGAGCAGTTCTTC. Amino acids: CAISEYLREPYNEQFF.

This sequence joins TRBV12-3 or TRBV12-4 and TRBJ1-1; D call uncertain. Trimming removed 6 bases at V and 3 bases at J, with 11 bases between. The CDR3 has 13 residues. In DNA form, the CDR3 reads TGTGCCAGCAGCCGTCCTACGTACACTGAAGCTTTCTTT. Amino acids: CASSRPTYTEAFF.

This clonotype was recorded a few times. The CDR3 bases are TGCGCCAGCAGCTTGGGACGGACAGGGGGCACTGAAGCTTTCTTT. Its translation is CASSLGRTGGTEAFF. The chain carries TRBV5-1 and TRBJ1-1, with TRBD1 matching over 10 bases. The J segment lost 4 bases and the V segment lost 0 bases, leaving 3 bases of the junction unmatched. Germline V gene lookup returns CDR1 SGHRS and CDR2 YFSETQ. This CDR3 is 15 amino acids long.